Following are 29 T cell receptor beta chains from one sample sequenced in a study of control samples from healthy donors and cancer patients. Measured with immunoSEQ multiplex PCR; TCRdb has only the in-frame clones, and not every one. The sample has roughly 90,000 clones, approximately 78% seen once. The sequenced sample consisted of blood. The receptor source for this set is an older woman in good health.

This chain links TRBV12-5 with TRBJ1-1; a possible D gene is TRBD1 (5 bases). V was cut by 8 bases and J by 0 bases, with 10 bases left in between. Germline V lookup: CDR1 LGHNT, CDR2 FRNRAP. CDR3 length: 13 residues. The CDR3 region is CASRDGVNTEAFF. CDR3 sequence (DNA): TGTGCTAGTCGGGACGGGGTGAACACTGAAGCTTTCTTT.

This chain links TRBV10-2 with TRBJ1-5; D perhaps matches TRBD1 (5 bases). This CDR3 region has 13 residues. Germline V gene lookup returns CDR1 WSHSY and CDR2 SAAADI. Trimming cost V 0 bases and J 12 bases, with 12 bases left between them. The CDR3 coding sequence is TGCGCCAGCAGTGAGTCGGGACGGTCCAGCCAGCATTTT. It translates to CASSESGRSSQHF.

The CDR3 region is CASSKGHSGELFF. The DNA of the CDR3 is TGCGCCAGCAGCAAAGGACATAGCGGGGAGCTGTTTTTT. The V gene is TRBV5-1, the J gene TRBJ2-2, with D tentatively TRBD1 (5 bases). The germline CDR1 and CDR2 sequences are SGHRS and YFSETQ. CDR3 length: 13 amino acids. Trimming shortened V by 4 bases and J by 7 bases, and 11 bases separated the two germline ends.

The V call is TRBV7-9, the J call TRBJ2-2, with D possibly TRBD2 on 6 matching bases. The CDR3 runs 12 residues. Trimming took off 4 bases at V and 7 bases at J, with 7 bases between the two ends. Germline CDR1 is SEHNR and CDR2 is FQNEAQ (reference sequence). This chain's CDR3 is CASSSEGGELFF. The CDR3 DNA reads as TGTGCCAGCAGCTCGGAGGGCGGGGAGCTGTTTTTT.

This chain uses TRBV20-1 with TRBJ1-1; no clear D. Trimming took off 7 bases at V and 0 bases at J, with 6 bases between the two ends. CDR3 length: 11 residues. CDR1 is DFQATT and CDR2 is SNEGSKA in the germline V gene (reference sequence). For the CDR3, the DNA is TGCAGTGTTTACCTGAACACTGAAGCTTTCTTT. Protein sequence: CSVYLNTEAFF.

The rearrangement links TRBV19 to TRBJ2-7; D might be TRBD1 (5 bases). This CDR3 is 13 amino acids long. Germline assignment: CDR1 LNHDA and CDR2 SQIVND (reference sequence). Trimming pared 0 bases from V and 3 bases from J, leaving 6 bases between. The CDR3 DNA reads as TGTGCCAGTAGTATAGACAGGGACTACGAGCAGTACTTC. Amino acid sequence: CASSIDRDYEQYF.

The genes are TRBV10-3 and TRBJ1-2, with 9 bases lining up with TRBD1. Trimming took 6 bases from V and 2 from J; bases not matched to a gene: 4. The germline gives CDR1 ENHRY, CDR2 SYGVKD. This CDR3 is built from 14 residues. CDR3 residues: CAIRPGQGNYGYTF. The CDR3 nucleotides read TGTGCCATCAGGCCGGGACAGGGAAACTATGGCTACACCTTC.

The CDR3 region has the DNA TGTGCCAGCAGTTCTCTTAGGAGCGAGCAGTACTTC. The encoded protein is CASSSLRSEQYF. The V gene is TRBV2, the J gene TRBJ2-7, with D uncertain. CDR1 and CDR2 (germline): SNHLY, FYNNEI. V lost 5 bases to trimming and J lost 6 bases, with 11 bases between them. This CDR3 region has 12 residues.

In DNA form, the CDR3 reads TGCGCCAGCAGCACGCCGGGAGCGAGCGAGCAGTACTTC. Translated, it gives CASSTPGASEQYF. V usage is TRBV4-1 and J usage is TRBJ2-7; D possibly corresponds to TRBD2 (6 bases). CDR3 size: 13 residues. V was trimmed by 5 bases and J by 6 bases, leaving 14 bases between them. In germline, CDR1 is MGHRA, CDR2 YSYEKL.

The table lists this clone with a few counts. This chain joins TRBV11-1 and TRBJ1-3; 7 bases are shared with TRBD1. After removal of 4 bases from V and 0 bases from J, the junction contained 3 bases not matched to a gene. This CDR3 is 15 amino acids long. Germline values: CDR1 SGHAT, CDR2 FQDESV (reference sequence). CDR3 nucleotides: TGTGCCAGCAGCTCCTGGACAGGCTCTGGAAACACCATATATTTT. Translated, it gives CASSSWTGSGNTIYF.

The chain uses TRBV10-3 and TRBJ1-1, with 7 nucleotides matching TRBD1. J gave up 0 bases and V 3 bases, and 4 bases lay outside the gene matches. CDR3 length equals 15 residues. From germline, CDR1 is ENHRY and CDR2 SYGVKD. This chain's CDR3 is CAISERGLVNTEAFF. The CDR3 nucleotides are TGTGCCATCAGTGAAAGGGGGCTCGTGAACACTGAAGCTTTCTTT.

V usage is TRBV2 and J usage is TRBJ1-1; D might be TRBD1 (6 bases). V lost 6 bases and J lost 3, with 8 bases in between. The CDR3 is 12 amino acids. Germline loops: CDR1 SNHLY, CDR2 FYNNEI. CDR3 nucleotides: TGTGCCAGCAGACAGGGACACACTGAAGCTTTCTTT. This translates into CASRQGHTEAFF.

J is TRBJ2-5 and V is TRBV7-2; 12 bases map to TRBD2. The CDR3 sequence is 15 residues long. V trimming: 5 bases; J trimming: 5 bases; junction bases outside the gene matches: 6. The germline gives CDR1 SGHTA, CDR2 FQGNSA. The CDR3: CASSPLAGGRETQYF. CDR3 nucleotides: TGTGCCAGCAGCCCCCTAGCGGGAGGGCGGGAGACCCAGTACTTC.

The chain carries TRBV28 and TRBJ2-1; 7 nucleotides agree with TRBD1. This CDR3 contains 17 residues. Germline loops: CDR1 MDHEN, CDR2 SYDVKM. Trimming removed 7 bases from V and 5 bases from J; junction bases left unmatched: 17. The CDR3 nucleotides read TGTGCCAGCACACAGCCAACAGGGGTCTCAGCCAACAATGAGCAGTTCTTC. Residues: CASTQPTGVSANNEQFF.

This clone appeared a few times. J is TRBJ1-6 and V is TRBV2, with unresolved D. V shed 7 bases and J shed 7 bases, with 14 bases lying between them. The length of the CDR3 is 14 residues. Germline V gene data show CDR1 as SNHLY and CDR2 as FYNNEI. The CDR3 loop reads CASTRGVQNSPLHF. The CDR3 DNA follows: TGTGCCAGCACCCGTGGGGTTCAGAATTCACCCCTCCACTTT. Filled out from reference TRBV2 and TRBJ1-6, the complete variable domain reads EPEVTQTPSHQVTQMGQEVILRCVPISNHLYFYWYRQILGQKVEFLVSFYNNEISEKSEIFDDQFSVERPDGSNFTLKIRSTKLEDSAMYFCASTRGVQNSPLHFGNGTRLTVT.

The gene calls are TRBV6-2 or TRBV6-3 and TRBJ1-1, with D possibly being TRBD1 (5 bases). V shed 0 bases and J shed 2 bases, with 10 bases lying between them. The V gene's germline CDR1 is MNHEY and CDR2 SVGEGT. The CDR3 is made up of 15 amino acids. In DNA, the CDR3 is TGTGCCAGCAGTTACTCTCCAGGGTTAAACACTGAAGCTTTCTTT. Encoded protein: CASSYSPGLNTEAFF.

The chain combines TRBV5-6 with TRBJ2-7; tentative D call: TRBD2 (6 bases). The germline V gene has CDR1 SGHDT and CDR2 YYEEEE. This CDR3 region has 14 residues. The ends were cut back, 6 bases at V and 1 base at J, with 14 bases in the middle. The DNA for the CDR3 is TGTGCCAGCATCGGATCGGGACTTTCCTACGAGCAGTACTTC. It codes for CASIGSGLSYEQYF.

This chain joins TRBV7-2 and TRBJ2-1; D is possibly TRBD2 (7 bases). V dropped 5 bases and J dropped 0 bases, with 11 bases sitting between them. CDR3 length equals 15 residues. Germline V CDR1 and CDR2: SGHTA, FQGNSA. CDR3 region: CASSRGASSYNEQFF. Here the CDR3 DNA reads TGTGCCAGCAGCCGGGGGGCCAGCTCCTACAATGAGCAGTTCTTC.

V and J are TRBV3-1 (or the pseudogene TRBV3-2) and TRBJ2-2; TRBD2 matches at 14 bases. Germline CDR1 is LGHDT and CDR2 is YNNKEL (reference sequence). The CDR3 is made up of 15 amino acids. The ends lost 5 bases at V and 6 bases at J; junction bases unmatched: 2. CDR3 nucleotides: TGTGCCAGCAGCTCGGGACTAGCGGGAGCCGGGGAGCTGTTTTTT. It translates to CASSSGLAGAGELFF.

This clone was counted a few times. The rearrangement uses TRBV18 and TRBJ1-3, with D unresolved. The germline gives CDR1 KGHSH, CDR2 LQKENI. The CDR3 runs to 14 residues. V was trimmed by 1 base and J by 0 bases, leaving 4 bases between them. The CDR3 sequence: CASSPQSSGNTIYF. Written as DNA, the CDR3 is TGTGCCAGCTCACCACAGAGCTCTGGAAACACCATATATTTT.

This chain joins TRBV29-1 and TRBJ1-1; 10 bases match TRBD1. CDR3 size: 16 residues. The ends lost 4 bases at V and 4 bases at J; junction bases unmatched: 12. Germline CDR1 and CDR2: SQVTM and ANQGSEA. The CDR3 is CSVGGQGTFSGTEAFF. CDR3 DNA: TGCAGCGTTGGGGGACAGGGGACTTTTTCTGGCACTGAAGCTTTCTTT.

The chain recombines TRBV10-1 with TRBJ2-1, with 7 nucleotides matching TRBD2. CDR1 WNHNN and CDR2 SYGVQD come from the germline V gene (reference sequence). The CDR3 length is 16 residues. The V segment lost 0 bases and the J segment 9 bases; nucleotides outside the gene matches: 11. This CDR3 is CASSESGGKGDGEQFF. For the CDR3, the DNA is TGCGCCAGCAGTGAGTCCGGGGGGAAGGGAGATGGTGAGCAGTTCTTC.

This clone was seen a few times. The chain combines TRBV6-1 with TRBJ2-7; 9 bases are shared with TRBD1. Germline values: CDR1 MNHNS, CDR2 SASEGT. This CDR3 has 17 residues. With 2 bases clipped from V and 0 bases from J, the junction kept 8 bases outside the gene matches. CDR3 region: CASSEPGDRGISYEQYF. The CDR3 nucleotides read TGTGCCAGCAGTGAACCTGGTGACAGGGGGATCTCCTACGAGCAGTACTTC.

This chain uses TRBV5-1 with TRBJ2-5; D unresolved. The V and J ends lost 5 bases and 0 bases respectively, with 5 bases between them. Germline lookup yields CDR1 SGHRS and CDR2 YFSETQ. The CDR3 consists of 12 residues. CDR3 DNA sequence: TGCGCCAGCAGAACAAACCAAGAGACCCAGTACTTC. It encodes CASRTNQETQYF.

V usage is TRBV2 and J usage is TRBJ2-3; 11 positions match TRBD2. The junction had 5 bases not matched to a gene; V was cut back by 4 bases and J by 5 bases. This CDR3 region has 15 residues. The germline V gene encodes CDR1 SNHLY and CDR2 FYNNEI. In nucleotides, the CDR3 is TGTGCCAGCAGTGCTCTAGCGGGGGGTAGAGATACGCAGTATTTT. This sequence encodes CASSALAGGRDTQYF.

The CDR3 here is CASGRGLQETQYF. The DNA for the CDR3 is TGTGCCAGTGGCAGGGGTTTACAAGAGACCCAGTACTTC. This sequence joins TRBV19 and TRBJ2-5, with D possibly TRBD1 on 6 matching bases. V lost 8 bases and J 2 bases, leaving 12 bases between the germline ends. This CDR3 is built from 13 residues. CDR1 LNHDA and CDR2 SQIVND come from the germline V gene (reference sequence).

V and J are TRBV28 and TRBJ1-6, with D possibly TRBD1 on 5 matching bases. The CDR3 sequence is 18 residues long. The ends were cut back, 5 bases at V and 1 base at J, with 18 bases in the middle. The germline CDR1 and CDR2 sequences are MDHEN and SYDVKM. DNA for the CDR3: TGTGCCAGCAGTCACACTCCCAGGGTAGGGTCCTATAATTCACCCCTCCACTTT. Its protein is CASSHTPRVGSYNSPLHF.

The chain's CDR3 is CASSLYGEETQYF. As DNA, the CDR3 is TGTGCCAGCAGCTTGTATGGGGAAGAGACCCAGTACTTC. The chain joins TRBV7-2 to TRBJ2-5; no firm D call. CDR1 is SGHTA and CDR2 is FQGNSA in the germline V gene. The CDR3 loop spans 13 amino acids. V shed 3 bases and J shed 3 bases, with 8 bases lying between them.

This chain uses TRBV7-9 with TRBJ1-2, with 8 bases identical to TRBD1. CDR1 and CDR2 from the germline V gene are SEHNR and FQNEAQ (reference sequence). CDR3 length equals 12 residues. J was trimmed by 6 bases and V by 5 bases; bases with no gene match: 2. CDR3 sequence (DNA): TGTGCCAGCAGCACAGGGGGAGATGGCTACACCTTC. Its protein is CASSTGGDGYTF. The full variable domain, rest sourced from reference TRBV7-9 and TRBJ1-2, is DTGVSQNPRHKITKRGQNVTFRCDPISEHNRLYWYRQTLGQGPEFLTYFQNEAQLEKSRLLSDRFSAERPKGSFSTLEIQRTEQGDSAMYLCASSTGGDGYTFGSGTRLTVV.